This record concerns one T cell receptor beta chain sequence. Antigen specificity is unknown. CDR1 and CDR2 (germline): SGHRS, YFSETQ. This CDR3 spans 14 amino acids. J was trimmed by 5 bases and V by 3 bases; bases with no gene match: 2. Only in-frame clones appear in the TCRdb table, and some are missing; sequencing was by immunoSEQ multiplex PCR. The table shows 95,000 to 150,000 clones, with about 90% occurring only once. The entry originates in a study of T cell responses to AZD1222 COVID-19 vaccine. Study details: Second-dose recipients at about 4 or about 12 weeks were treated as one pooled group.

General study points: A mostly white British donor set with more females was recruited, and clonal diversity was possibly underestimated.

The material sequenced was peripheral blood, taken on day 0 of AZD1222 vaccination. The rearrangement links TRBV5-1 to TRBJ1-4; 9 bases map to TRBD1. The receptor was isolated from an adult in good health. As DNA, the CDR3 is TGCGCCAGCAGCTCCGGACAGGGGAATGAAAAACTGTTTTTT. Amino acids: CASSSGQGNEKLFF.